The T cell receptor (delta chain) under discussion was sequenced for a study of Vδ1+ human thymocytes. Sequences come from RNA converted to cDNA by reverse transcription. Pooled V-gene forward primers with one constant-region reverse primer generated the CDR3 amplicons by multiplex PCR. TCRdb reran clone calling via CATT on the multiplex PCR reads. The table shows 50,000 to 60,000 delta-chain clones, with about 14% occurring only once. This clone was seen a few times. Its antigen is as yet unknown. CDR1 is TSWWSYY and CDR2 is QGS in the germline V gene. The V gene lost 3 bases and the J gene lost 0 bases, with 11 bases spanning the gap. The CDR3 length is 15 residues. Whole-study results and caveats: In the thymus, TRG and TRD repertoires looked highly polyclonal with Gaussian CDR3 lengths.

The J gene is TRDJ1, the V gene TRDV1; D is undetermined. The sequenced sample consisted of Vdelta1+ gamma-delta thymocytes from the thymus. Documented subset: FACS-sorted CD3+ TCRalphabeta- TCRVdelta1+ TCRVdelta2- thymocytes. This clonotype was obtained from a girl under two years old who had congenital heart surgery. This CDR3 is CALGDLTEYTDKLIF. The CDR3 bases are TGTGCTCTTGGGGACCTTACGGAGTACACCGATAAACTCATCTTT.